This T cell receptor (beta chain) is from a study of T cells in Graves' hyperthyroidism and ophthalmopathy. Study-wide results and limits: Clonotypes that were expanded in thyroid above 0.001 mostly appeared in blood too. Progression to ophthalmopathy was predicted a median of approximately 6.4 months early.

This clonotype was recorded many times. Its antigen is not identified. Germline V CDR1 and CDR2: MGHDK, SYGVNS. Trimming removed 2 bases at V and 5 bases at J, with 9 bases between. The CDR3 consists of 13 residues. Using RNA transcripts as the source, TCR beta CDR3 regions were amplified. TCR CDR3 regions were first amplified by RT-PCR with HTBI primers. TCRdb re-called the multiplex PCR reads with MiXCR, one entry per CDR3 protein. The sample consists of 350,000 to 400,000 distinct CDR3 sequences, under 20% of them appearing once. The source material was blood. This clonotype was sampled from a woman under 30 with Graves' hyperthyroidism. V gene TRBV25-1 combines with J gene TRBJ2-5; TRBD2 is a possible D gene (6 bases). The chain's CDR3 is CASSEEGRETQYF. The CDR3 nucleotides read TGTGCCAGCAGTGAAGAGGGGAGGGAGACCCAGTACTTC.